Listed here are 11 T cell receptor beta chains from one sample, sequenced in a study of T cells in Graves' hyperthyroidism and ophthalmopathy. What was amplified from RNA transcripts were TCR beta CDR3 regions. Initially, a first-round RT-PCR of the TCR CDR3 employed the HTBI primer set. MiXCR was run by TCRdb on the multiplex PCR reads, yielding one entry per CDR3 protein. This sample yields roughly 420,000 distinct CDR3 sequences, of which 15% to 17% are seen a single time; about 7.7% belongs to the top ten. Sequenced material: blood. The source is a woman between 18 and 29 years old with Graves' hyperthyroidism.

J is TRBJ2-7 and V is TRBV20-1; 11 bases are shared with TRBD1. V trimming: 6 bases; J trimming: 2 bases; junction bases outside the gene matches: 3. Germline values: CDR1 DFQATT, CDR2 SNEGSKA (reference sequence). The CDR3 consists of 13 residues. CDR3 DNA sequence: TGCAGTGCGCGGGACAGGGGGGCCTACGAGCAGTACTTC. Translated, it gives CSARDRGAYEQYF.

The chain combines TRBV6-1 with TRBJ2-3; TRBD2 is a possible D gene (6 bases). V lost 6 bases to trimming and J lost 0 bases, with 13 bases between them. The CDR3 consists of 15 residues. CDR1 and CDR2 (germline): MNHNS, SASEGT. The CDR3 loop reads CASSLRRESTDTQYF. CDR3 in DNA: TGTGCCAGCAGCTTGCGCCGGGAGAGCACAGATACGCAGTATTTT.

This clonotype has at least ten counts. The V and J genes are TRBV6-5 and TRBJ2-3; 13 positions agree with TRBD2. Germline CDR1 is MNHEY and CDR2 is SVGAGI. V shed 4 bases and J 4 bases; nucleotides not matched to a gene: 5. The CDR3 spans 16 residues. The chain's CDR3 is CASSSTSGGASDTQYF. In DNA, the CDR3 is TGTGCCAGCAGTTCCACTAGCGGGGGGGCCTCAGATACGCAGTATTTT.

This clonotype was detected ten times or more. CDR3 sequence reads: CASSEGGYEQYF. The CDR3 nucleotides read TGTGCCAGCAGTGAAGGCGGCTACGAGCAGTACTTC. The V gene is TRBV2, the J gene TRBJ2-7; D remains ambiguous. CDR3 length: 12 amino acids. V was trimmed by 1 base and J by 3 bases, leaving 4 bases between them. Germline loops: CDR1 SNHLY, CDR2 FYNNEI.

V and J are TRBV11-2 and TRBJ2-2; D not certain. The germline V gene has CDR1 SGHAT and CDR2 FQNNGV. This CDR3 has 18 amino acids. Between the trimmed V and J ends, which lost 0 bases and 5 bases, there was a span of 19 bases. This CDR3 reads CASSLDRALPLQTGELFF. Here the CDR3 DNA reads TGTGCCAGCAGCTTAGATCGGGCCCTACCCCTCCAAACCGGGGAGCTGTTTTTT.

The chain recombines TRBV4-2 with TRBJ2-1, with a tentative D call TRBD2 (5 bases). Looked up from germline, CDR1 is LGHNA and CDR2 is YNFKEQ. The CDR3 is 17 amino acids. V was cut by 0 bases and J by 3 bases, with 15 bases left in between. DNA of the CDR3: TGTGCCAGCAGCCAAGATCCAGGAGGTGTCCTCTACAATGAGCAGTTCTTC. It yields the protein CASSQDPGGVLYNEQFF.

This clonotype appeared a single time. A much larger clone differs from this one at a single base, so this may be a read error. The V call is TRBV6-2 or TRBV6-3, the J call TRBJ2-5; 15 bases map to TRBD2. CDR3 length: 16 residues. V gave up 5 bases and J gave up 2 bases; unmatched junction bases: 3. Germline V CDR1 and CDR2: MNHEY, SVGEGT. In DNA form, the CDR3 reads TGTGCCAGCAGTAGGACTAGCGGGAGGGGGCAAGAGACCCAGTACTTC. Protein product: CASSRTSGRGQETQYF.

Concerning this clonotype: One base away lies a much larger clone, so this may be a sequencing read error. CDR3 loop: CSARGPRGYEQYF. CDR3 in DNA: TGCAGCGCCAGGGGACCGCGAGGCTACGAGCAGTACTTC. The genes are TRBV29-1 and TRBJ2-7; the D gene is possibly TRBD1 (6 bases). The germline CDR1 and CDR2 sequences are SQVTM and ANQGSEA. Trimming removed 7 bases from V and 3 bases from J, with 16 bases in between. The CDR3 is 13 amino acids.

In its sample, this clonotype was seen many times. The rearrangement links TRBV24-1 to TRBJ2-7; D uncertain. CDR1 KGHDR and CDR2 SFDVKD come from the germline V gene. Deletions cut 5 bases from V and 2 bases from J, with 9 bases between. The CDR3 is made up of 13 amino acids. The CDR3 DNA reads as TGTGCCACCAGTGGTTTTCCGACCTACGAGCAGTACTTC. It codes for CATSGFPTYEQYF.

The J gene is TRBJ1-2, the V gene TRBV20-1; D gene unclear. The CDR3 has 11 amino acids. In germline, CDR1 is DFQATT, CDR2 SNEGSKA (reference sequence). V was clipped by 5 bases and J by 5 bases, with 9 bases between them. The DNA for the CDR3 is TGCAGTGCTGAAAGTTCGTATGGCTACACCTTC. This encodes CSAESSYGYTF.

This clonotype was counted ten times or more. This rearrangement joins TRBV6-1 to TRBJ1-2, with D possibly TRBD1 on 5 matching bases. CDR3 size: 14 residues. V gave up 4 bases and J gave up 6 bases, with 15 bases separating them. In germline, CDR1 is MNHNS, CDR2 SASEGT. CDR3 protein: CASSVAGQGDGYTF. The DNA for the CDR3 is TGTGCCAGCAGTGTAGCTGGCCAGGGAGATGGCTACACCTTC.